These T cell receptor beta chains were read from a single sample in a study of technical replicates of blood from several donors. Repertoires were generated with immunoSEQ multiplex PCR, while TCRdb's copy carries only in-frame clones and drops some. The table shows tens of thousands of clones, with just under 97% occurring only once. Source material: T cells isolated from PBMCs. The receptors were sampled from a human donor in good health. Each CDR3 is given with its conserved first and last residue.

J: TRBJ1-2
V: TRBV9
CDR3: CASSGGRQGNYGYTF

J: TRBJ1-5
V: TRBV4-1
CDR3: CASSHQGLSHQPQHF

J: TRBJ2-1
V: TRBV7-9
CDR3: CASKGQGVNEQFF

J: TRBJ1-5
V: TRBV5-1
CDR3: CASSSFGTPEEPQHF

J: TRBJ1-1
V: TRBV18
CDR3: CASSPDSTVNTEAFF

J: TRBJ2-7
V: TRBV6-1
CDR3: CASSEQARGQGAYEQYF

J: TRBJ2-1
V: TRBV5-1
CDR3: CASSPSATSESSYNEQFF

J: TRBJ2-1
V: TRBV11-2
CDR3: CASSLFLAGIGNEQFF

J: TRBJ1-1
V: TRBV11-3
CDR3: CASNQQGSNTEAFF

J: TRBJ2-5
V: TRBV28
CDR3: CASSLEEAGAQETQYF

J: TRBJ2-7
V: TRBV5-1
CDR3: CASSLPSTGGAYEQYF

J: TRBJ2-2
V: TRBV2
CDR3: CASRAGPNTGELFF

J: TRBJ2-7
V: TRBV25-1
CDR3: CASSEVEGPYEQYF

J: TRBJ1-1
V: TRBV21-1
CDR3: CASSNYRNTEAFF

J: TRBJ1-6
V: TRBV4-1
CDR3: CASSSGTGNNSPLHF

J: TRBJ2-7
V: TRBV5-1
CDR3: CASRSGGLLKSYEQYF

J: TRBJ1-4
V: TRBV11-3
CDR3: CASSPRGYATNEKLFF

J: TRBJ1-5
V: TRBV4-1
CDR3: CASSQGATPQPQHF

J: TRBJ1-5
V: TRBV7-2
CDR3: CASSRQINQPQHF

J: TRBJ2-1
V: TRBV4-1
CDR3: CASSQDDRTSGSYNEQFF

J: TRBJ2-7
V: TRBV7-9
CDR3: CASSAGQGPLYEQYF

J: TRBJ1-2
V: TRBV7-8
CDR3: CASSLGTGLLLGGYTF

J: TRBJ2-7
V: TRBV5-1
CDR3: CASSLGSGAAFYEQYF

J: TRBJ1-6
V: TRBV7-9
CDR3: CASSARDSINSPLHF

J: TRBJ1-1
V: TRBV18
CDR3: CASSLGASTEAFF

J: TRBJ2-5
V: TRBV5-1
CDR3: CASSPGTGGGEETQYF

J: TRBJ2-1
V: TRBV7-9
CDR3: CASSRESSYNEQFF

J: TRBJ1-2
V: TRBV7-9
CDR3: CASSQYTGPPVRISYTF

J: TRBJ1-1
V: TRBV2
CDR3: CASSRDRGAEAFF

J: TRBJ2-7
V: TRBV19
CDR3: CASSISSGVYEQYF

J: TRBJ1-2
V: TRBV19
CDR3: CASTPQGYYGYTF

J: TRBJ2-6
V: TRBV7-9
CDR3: CASSRDRVFGANVLTF

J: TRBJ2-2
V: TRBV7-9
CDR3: CASSLGTSLGELFF

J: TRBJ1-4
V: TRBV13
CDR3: CASSRRTGGSWREKLFF

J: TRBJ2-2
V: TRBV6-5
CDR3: CASSGEAGELFF

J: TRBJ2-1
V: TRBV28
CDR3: CASSPTSGQHYNEQFF

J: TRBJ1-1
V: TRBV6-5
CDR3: CASTPSGLSEAFF

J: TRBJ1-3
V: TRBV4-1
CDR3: CASSQGFSQYSGNTIYF

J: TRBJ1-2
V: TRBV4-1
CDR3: CASSQDAYRTF

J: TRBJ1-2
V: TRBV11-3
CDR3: CASSLGQADGYTF

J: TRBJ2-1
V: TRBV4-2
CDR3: CASSERGTSVISDEQFF

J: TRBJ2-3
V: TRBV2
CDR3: CASSEGTLGGYWGSSTDTQYF

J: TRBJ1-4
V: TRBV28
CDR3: CATVGNEKLFF

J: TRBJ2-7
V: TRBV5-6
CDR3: CASSLQAYEQYF

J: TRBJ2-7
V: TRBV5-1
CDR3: CASSAGLAGHYEQYF

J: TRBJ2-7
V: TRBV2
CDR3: CASTERSTSYEQYF

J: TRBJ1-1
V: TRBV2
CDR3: CASSGQSGTEAFF